Sequencing of this T cell receptor beta chain was carried out in a study of blood T cell repertoires in COVID-19. Study context: The origin of the acute and convalescent COVID-19 samples was the United States, Italy and Spain. PBMCs, B-cell-depleted T cells, or T cells provided the cDNA or gDNA that made up the material.

Seattle cases were enrolled at active infection and followed longitudinally. The germline V and J ends were trimmed by 3 bases and 4 bases, with 9 bases remaining between them. The CDR3 sequence is 13 residues long. Per the germline V gene, CDR1 is SGHDN and CDR2 is FVKESK. The authors' processing: Reference gene primer amplification gave estimated nucleated cell counts. Profiled with immunoSEQ multiplex PCR; TCRdb holds only in-frame clones, not every one. V, J and clone size are those of that table, while D and trimming were read from the DNA. Found here are about 130,000 clones, about 81% of them singletons; the top ten hold about a sixth.

The V gene is TRBV14, the J gene TRBJ1-2; D unresolved. The sequenced sample was peripheral blood. The receptor comes from a man between 25 and 39 years old with COVID-19, enrolled during active disease. In nucleotides, the CDR3 is TGTGCCAGCAGCCAGAAGCCGGGCTATGGCTACACCTTC. Translated: CASSQKPGYGYTF.